The present TCR beta chain was sequenced within a study of radiotherapy plus CTLA-4 blockade in lung cancer. Assay used: immunoSEQ multiplex PCR; TCRdb lists only in-frame clones, some missing. The data hold about 80,000 clones, with around 76% observed a single time. Unmatched junction bases numbered 8, after V lost 3 bases and J lost 6 bases. The CDR3 is made up of 15 amino acids. CDR1 and CDR2 from the germline V gene are LNHNV and YYDKDF (reference sequence). Sequenced here: peripheral blood, sampled from a patient treated with radiotherapy plus ipilimumab. The origin of this receptor is a human donor with non-small cell lung cancer whose response to radiotherapy plus ipilimumab could not be evaluated. Some clones in this sample may be carry-over from other donors' samples. This sequence joins TRBV15 and TRBJ2-1, with TRBD1 matching 7 bases. Here the CDR3 DNA reads TGTGCCACCAGCAGCCCGGGACAGCCCGTCAATGAGCAGTTCTTC. As protein: CATSSPGQPVNEQFF.